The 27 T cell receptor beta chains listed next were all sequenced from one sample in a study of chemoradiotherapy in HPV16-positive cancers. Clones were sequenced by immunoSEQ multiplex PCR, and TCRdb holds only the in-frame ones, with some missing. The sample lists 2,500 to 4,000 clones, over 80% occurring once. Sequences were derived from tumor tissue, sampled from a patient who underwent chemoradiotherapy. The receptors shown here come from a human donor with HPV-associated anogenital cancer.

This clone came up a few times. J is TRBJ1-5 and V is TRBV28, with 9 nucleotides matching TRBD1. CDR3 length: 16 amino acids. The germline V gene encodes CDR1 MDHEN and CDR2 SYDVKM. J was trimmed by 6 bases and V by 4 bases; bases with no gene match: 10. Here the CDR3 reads CASSSTGGDYFQPQHF. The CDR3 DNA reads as TGTGCCAGCAGTTCAACAGGGGGCGATTACTTTCAGCCCCAGCATTTT.

CDR3 nucleotide sequence: TGTGCCAGCAGTACAGGGGGGAGCCAAGAGACCCAGTACTTC. Translated: CASSTGGSQETQYF. The chain joins TRBV6-5 to TRBJ2-5; 8 bases align to TRBD1. CDR3 length: 14 residues. Germline CDR1 is MNHEY and CDR2 is SVGAGI. V was clipped by 5 bases and J by 1 base; unmatched bases: 3.

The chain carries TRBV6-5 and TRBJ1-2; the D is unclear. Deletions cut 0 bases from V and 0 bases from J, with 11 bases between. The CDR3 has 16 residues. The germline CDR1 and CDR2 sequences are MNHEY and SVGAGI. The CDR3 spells CASSYSRKNTNYGYTF. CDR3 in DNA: TGTGCCAGCAGTTACTCTCGCAAAAACACTAACTATGGCTACACCTTC.

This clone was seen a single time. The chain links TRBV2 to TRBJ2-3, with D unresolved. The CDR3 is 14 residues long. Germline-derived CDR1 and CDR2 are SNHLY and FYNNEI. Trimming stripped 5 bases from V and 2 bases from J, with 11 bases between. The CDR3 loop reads CASSSDGYTDTQYF. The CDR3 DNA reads TGTGCCAGCAGTTCGGACGGATACACAGATACGCAGTATTTT. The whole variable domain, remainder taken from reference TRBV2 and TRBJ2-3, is EPEVTQTPSHQVTQMGQEVILRCVPISNHLYFYWYRQILGQKVEFLVSFYNNEISEKSEIFDDQFSVERPDGSNFTLKIRSTKLEDSAMYFCASSSDGYTDTQYFGPGTRLTVL.

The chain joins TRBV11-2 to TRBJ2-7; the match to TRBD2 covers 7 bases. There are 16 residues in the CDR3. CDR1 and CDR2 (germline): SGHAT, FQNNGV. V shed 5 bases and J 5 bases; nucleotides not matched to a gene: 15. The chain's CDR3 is CASSQYRGEGLDEQYF. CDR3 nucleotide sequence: TGTGCCAGCAGCCAGTATCGGGGGGAAGGGTTAGACGAGCAGTACTTC.

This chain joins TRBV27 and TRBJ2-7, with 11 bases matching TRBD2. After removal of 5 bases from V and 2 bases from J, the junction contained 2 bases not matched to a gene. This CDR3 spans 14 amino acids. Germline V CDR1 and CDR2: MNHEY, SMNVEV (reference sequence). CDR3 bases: TGTGCCAGCAGTATGACTAGCGGGGCCTACGAGCAGTACTTC. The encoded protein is CASSMTSGAYEQYF.

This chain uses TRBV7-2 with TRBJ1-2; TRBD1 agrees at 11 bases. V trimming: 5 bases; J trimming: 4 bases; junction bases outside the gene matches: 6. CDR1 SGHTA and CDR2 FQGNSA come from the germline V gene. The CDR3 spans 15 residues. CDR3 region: CASSPRTGGTYGYTF. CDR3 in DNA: TGTGCCAGCAGCCCACGGACAGGGGGCACCTATGGCTACACCTTC.

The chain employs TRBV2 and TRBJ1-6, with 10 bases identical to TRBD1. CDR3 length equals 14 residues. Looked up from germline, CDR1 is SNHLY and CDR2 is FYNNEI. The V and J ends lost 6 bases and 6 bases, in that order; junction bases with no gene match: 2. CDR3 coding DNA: TGTGCCAGCAGGGACAGGGGGGCTAATTCACCCCTCCACTTT. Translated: CASRDRGANSPLHF.

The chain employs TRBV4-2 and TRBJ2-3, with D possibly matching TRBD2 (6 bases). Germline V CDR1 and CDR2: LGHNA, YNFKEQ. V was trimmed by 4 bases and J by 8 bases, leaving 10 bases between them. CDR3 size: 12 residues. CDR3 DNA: TGTGCCAGCAGCCCGATGGGGGGTACGCAGTATTTT. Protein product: CASSPMGGTQYF.

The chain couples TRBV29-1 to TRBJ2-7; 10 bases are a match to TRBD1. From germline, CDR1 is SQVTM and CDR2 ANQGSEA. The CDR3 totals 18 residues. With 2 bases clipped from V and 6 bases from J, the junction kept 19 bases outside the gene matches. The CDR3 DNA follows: TGCAGCGTTGAAACTGTTGATCGATGGGGACAGGGGCACAGCGAGCAGTACTTC. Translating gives CSVETVDRWGQGHSEQYF.

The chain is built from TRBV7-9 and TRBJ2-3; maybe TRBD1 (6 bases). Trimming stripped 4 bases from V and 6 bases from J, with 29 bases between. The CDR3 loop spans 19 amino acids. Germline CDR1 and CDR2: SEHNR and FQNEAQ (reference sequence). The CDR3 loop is CASSSTDQIRLTGWDTQYF. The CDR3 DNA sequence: TGTGCCAGCAGCTCCACCGACCAGATACGACTTACAGGGTGGGATACGCAGTATTTT.

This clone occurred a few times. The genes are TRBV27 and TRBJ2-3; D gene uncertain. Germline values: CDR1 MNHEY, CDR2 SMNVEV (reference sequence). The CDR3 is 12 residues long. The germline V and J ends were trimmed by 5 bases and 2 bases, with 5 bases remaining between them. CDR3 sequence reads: CASSPTTDTQYF. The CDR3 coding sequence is TGTGCCAGCAGTCCAACCACAGATACGCAGTATTTT.

The CDR3: CASSGDRGETQYF. The CDR3 coding sequence is TGTGCCAGCTCAGGGGACAGGGGTGAGACCCAGTACTTC. The chain uses TRBV18 and TRBJ2-5; 10 bases match TRBD1. This CDR3 spans 13 amino acids. The V gene end was trimmed by 5 bases and the J gene end by 5 bases; junction bases not matched to a gene: 2. CDR1 and CDR2 from the germline V gene are KGHSH and LQKENI.

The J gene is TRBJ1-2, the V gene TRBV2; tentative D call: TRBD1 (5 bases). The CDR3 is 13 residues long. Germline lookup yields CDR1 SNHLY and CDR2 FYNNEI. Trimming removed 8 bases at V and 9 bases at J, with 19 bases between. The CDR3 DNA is TGTGCCAGCCGGGACGGCACGGGGGAGAGCTACACCTTC. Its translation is CASRDGTGESYTF.

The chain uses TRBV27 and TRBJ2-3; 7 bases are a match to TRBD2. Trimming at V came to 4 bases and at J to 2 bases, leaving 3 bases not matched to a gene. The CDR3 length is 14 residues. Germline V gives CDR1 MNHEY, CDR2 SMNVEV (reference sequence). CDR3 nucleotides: TGTGCCAGCAGTTGGGGGGGGGTCACAGATACGCAGTATTTT. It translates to CASSWGGVTDTQYF.

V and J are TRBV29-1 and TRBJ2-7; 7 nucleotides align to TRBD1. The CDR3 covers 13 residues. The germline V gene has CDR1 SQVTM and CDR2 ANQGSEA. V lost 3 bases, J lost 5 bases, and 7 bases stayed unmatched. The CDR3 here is CSVDGQVRHEQYF. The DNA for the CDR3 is TGCAGCGTTGACGGACAGGTCAGGCACGAGCAGTACTTC.

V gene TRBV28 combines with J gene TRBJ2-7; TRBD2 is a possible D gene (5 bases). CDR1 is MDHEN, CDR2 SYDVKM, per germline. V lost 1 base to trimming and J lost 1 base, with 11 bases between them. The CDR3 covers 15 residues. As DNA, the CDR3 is TGTGCCAGCAGTTTATCCCTTACTAGTTCCTACGAGCAGTACTTC. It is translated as CASSLSLTSSYEQYF.

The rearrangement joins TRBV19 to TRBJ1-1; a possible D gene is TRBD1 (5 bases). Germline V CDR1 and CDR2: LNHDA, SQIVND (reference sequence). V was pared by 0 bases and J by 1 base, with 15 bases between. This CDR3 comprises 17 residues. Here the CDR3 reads CASSIDLTLDKNTEAFF. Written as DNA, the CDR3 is TGTGCCAGTAGTATAGATCTTACCCTGGACAAGAACACTGAAGCTTTCTTT.

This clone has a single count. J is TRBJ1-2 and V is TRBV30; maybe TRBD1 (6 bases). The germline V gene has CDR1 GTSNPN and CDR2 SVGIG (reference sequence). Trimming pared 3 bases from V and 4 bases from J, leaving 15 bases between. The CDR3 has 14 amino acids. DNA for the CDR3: TGTGCCTGGAGACCACCGGGGGGCGGCTATGGCTACACCTTC. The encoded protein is CAWRPPGGGYGYTF.

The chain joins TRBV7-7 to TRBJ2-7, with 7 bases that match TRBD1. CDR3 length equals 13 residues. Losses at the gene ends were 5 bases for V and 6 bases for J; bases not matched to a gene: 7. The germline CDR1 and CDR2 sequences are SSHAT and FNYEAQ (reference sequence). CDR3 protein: CASSRQGSSEQYF. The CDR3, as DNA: TGTGCCAGCAGCAGACAGGGATCCAGCGAGCAGTACTTC.

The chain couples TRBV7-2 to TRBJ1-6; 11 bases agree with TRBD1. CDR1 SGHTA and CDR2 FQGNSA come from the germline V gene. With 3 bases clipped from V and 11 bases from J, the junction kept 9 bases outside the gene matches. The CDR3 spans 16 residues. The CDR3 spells CASSFFGTGGKAPLHF. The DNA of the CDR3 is TGTGCCAGCAGCTTTTTTGGGACAGGGGGAAAAGCACCCCTCCACTTT.

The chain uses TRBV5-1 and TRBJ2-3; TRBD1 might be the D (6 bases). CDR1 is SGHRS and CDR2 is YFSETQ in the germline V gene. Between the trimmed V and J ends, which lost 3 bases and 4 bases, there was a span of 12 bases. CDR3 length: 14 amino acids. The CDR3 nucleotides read TGCGCCAGCAGCTACGGCAGGGGTGCAGATACGCAGTATTTT. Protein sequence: CASSYGRGADTQYF.

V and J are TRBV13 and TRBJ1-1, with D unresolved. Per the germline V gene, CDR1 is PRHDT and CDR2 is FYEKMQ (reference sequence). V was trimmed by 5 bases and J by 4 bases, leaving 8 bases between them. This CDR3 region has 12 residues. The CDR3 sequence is CASSPRVTEAFF. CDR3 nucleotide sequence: TGTGCCAGCAGCCCGCGGGTCACTGAAGCTTTCTTT.

The CDR3 sequence: CAIKGLAGGPSGELFF. The CDR3 DNA sequence: TGTGCCATCAAAGGACTAGCGGGGGGGCCCTCCGGGGAGCTGTTTTTT. The rearrangement links TRBV10-3 to TRBJ2-2, with 15 bases lining up with TRBD2. Germline V gene sequence: CDR1 ENHRY, CDR2 SYGVKD. The CDR3 length is 16 residues. J was trimmed by 6 bases and V by 7 bases; bases with no gene match: 6.

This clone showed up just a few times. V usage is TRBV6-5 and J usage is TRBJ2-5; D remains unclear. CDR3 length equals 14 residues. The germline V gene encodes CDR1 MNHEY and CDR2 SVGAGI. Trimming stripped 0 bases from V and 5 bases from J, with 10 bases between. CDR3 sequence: CASSYSITEETQYF. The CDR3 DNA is TGTGCCAGCAGTTACTCGATAACCGAGGAGACCCAGTACTTC.

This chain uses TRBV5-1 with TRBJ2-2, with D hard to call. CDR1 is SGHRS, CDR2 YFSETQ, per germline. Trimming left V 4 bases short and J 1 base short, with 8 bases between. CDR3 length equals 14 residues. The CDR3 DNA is TGCGCCAGCAGCGACTGGGTGAACACCGGGGAGCTGTTTTTT. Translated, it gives CASSDWVNTGELFF. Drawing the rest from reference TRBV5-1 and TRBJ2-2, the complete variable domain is KAGVTQTPRYLIKTRGQQVTLSCSPISGHRSVSWYQQTPGQGLQFLFEYFSETQRNKGNFPGRFSGRQFSNSRSEMNVSTLELGDSALYLCASSDWVNTGELFFGEGSRLTVL.

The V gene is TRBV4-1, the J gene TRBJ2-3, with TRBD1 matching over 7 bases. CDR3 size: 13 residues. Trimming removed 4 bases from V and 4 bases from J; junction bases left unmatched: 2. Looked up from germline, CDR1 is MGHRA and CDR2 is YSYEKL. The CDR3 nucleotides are TGCGCCAGCAGCCTGACAGGGTCAGATACGCAGTATTTT. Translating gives CASSLTGSDTQYF.